The T cell receptor (beta chain) described here comes from a study of human T cells and chemical hapten exposure. TCRdb re-called the RACE reads with MiXCR, one entry per CDR3 protein. The sample yields around 100,000 distinct CDR3 sequences, more than 9.5% seen once. The time point here: patch test 1, 2 weeks after DPC sensitization. Treatment defined: therapeutic diphenylcyclopropenone sensitization with weekly scalp DPC. CDR3 length: 16 residues. Losses at the gene ends were 3 bases for V and 7 bases for J; bases not matched to a gene: 11. Germline values: CDR1 KGHSH, CDR2 LQKENI. This rearrangement joins TRBV18 to TRBJ2-1, with 8 bases fitting TRBD2. Sequenced material: whole blood, taken in connection with sensitization to the hapten diphenylcyclopropenone (DPC). This sequence was found in a middle-aged woman with alopecia areata. Some clones in this sample may be carry-over from other donors' samples. CDR3 in DNA: TGTGCCAGCTCACCTAGGCCGGGAGGGCCGGGGAATGAGCAGTTCTTC. This translates into CASSPRPGGPGNEQFF.